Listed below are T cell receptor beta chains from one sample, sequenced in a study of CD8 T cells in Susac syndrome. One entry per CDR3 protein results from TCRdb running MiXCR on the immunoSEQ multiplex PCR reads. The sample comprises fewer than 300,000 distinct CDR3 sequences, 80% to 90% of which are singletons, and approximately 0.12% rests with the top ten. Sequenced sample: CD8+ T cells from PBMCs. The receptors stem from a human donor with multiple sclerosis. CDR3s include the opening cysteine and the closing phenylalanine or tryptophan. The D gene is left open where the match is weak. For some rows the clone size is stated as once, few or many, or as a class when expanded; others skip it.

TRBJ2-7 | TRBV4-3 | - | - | TGCGCCAGCAGCCAAGAGGGACTGCCCGTTTACGAGCAGTACTTC | CASSQEGLPVYEQYF
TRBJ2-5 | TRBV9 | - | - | TGTGCCAGCAGCGTGCAGGTGAACCAAGAGACCCAGTACTTC | CASSVQVNQETQYF
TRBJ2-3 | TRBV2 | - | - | TGTGCCAGCAGTGAAAACAGGGCAACCACAGATACGCAGTATTTT | CASSENRATTDTQYF
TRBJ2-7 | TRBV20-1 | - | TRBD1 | TGCAGTGCCGATGAAACAGGGGCGCCCTACGAGCAGTACTTC | CSADETGAPYEQYF
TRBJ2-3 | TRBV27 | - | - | TGTGCCAGCAGTTTCCAAGCGTCTAGCACAGATACGCAGTATTTT | CASSFQASSTDTQYF
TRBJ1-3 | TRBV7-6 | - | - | TGTGCCAGCAGCCAGGACCCTACTTCTGGAAACACCATATATTTT | CASSQDPTSGNTIYF
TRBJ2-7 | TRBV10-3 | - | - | TGTGCCATCAGTGAGGCGTGGAGCTTAGACTTC | CAISEAWSLDF
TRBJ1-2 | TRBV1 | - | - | TGCACCAGCAGCCAAGACGGAGACAGGCTGTATGGCTACACCTTC | CTSSQDGDRLYGYTF
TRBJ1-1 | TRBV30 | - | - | TGTGCCTGGAGTGGGGCAGGGTGGCCCGGCACTGAAGCTTTCTTT | CAWSGAGWPGTEAFF
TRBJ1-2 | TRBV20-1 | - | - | TGCAGTCGGAATGGCTACACCTTC | CSRNGYTF
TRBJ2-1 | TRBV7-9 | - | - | TGTGCCAGCAGCGGGGGTTCCAATGAGCAGTTCTTC | CASSGGSNEQFF
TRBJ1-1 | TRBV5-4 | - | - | TGTGCCAGCAGCCGCAAAAGGGAAACCACGATCCACCCAGCTTTCTTT | CASSRKRETTIHPAFF
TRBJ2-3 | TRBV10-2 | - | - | TGCGCCAGCAACGACGGACCGTGGGGCACAGATACGCAGTATTTT | CASNDGPWGTDTQYF
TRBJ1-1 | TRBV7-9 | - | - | TGTGCCAGCAGCTCCCGGGACACTGAAGCTTTCTTT | CASSSRDTEAFF
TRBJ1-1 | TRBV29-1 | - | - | TGCAGCGTTGAAGAGGGGTGGCCCCGCATGAACACTGAAGCTTTCTTT | CSVEEGWPRMNTEAFF
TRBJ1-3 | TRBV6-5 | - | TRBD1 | TGTGCCAGCCAAGGGACAGGGGGAAACACCATATATTTT | CASQGTGGNTIYF
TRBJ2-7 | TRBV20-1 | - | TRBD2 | TGCAGTGCTCAGCAGCGGGGCGGGAGGGCCTTGGAGAACGAGCAGTACTTC | CSAQQRGGRALENEQYF
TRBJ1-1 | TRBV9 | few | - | TGTGCCAGCAGCGTAGGTGTGGGCACTGAAGCTTTCTTT | CASSVGVGTEAFF
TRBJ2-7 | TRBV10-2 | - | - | TGCGCCAGCAGTGCGGGGCGAGAGCAGTACTTC | CASSAGREQYF
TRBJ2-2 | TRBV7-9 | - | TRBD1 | TGTGCCAGCAGCGATACAAGACAGGGTGTGACCGGGGAGCTGTTTTTT | CASSDTRQGVTGELFF
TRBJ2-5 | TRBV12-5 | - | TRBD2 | TGTGCTAGTGGCCCTAGCGGGCAAGAGACCCAGTACTTC | CASGPSGQETQYF
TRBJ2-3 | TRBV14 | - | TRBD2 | TGTGCCAGCAGCCCTAGCGGAAACACAGATACGCAGTATTTT | CASSPSGNTDTQYF
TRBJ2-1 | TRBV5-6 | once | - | TGTGCCAGCAGCTTCTTCACCGGGATCAATGAGCAGTTCTTC | CASSFFTGINEQFF
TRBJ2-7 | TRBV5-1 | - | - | TGCGCCAGCAGTCGAGCTAGCGTGACAAGCTCCTACGAGCAGTACTTC | CASSRASVTSSYEQYF
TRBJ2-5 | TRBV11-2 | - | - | TGTGCCAGCAGCACCCTCGGGGATGAGACCCAGTACTTC | CASSTLGDETQYF
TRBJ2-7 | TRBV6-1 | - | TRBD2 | TGTGCCAGCAGTGAAAATGGACTAGCGTGGGACGAGCAGTACTTC | CASSENGLAWDEQYF
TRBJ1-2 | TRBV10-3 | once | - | TGTGCCGCCGGAGCCTCTTTCGGCTACACCTTC | CAAGASFGYTF
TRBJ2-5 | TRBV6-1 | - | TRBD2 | TGTGCCAGCAGCCCTACCCCTATCGGGAGGACAAGAGAGACCCAGTACTTC | CASSPTPIGRTRETQYF
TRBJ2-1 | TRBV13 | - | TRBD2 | TGTGCCAGCAGCTTGTGGACTAGCGGGAACAGCTCCTACAATGAGCAGTTCTTC | CASSLWTSGNSSYNEQFF
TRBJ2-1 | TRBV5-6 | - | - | TGTGCCAGCAGCACCTCCCAACCCTTACTGTTCTTC | CASSTSQPLLFF
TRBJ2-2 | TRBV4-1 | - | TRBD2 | TGCGCCAGCAGCCTACTAGCGGGAAACGGAGGGGCCGGGGAGCTGTTTTTT | CASSLLAGNGGAGELFF
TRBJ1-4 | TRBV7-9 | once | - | TGTGCCAGCAGCCTTGGGGGTTCGCATGAAAAACTGTTTTTT | CASSLGGSHEKLFF
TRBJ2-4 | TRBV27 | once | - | TGTGCCAGCAGTGTTTTTGGCGAGGACATTCAGTACTTC | CASSVFGEDIQYF
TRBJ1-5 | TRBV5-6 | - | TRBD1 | TGTGCCAGCAGCTGGGCTACAGGGGATCAGCCCCAGCATTTT | CASSWATGDQPQHF
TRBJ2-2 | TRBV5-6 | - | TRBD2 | TGTGCCAGCAGCTTGGCGGGACTAGCGGGAGTGTTCACCGGGGAGCTGTTTTTT | CASSLAGLAGVFTGELFF
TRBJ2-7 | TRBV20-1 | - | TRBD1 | TGCAGTGCTAGATCAACCAGGGGGTACTACGAGCAGTACTTC | CSARSTRGYYEQYF
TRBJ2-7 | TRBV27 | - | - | TGTGCCAGCAGCCCCCCCGGGGGCGCGGACGAGCAGTACTTC | CASSPPGGADEQYF
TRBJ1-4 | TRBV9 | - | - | TGTGCCAGCAGCACGACGGGGACAAGAAATGAAAAACTGTTTTTT | CASSTTGTRNEKLFF
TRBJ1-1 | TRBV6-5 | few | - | TGTGCCAGCAGTCCAGGCGGGATGAACACTGAAGCTTTCTTT | CASSPGGMNTEAFF
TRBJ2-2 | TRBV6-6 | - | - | TGTGCCAGCAGTTACTCGGCAGGGACGAACACCGGGGAGCTGTTTTTT | CASSYSAGTNTGELFF
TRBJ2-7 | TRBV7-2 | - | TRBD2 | TGTGCCAGCAGCAAACTAGCGACCACCTACGAGCAGTACTTC | CASSKLATTYEQYF
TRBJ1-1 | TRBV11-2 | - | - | TGTGCCAGCAGGTCAATTCTTCGGGAAGAGATCACTGAAGCTTTCTTT | CASRSILREEITEAFF
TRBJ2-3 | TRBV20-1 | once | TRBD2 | TGCAGTGCTGGGCCCGGGCTAGCGGGATTTCCAGATACGCAGTATTTT | CSAGPGLAGFPDTQYF
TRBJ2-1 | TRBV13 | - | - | TGTGCCAGCAGCATAGGGACGTACCATGAGCAGTTCTTC | CASSIGTYHEQFF
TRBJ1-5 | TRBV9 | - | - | TGTGCCAGCAGCGTAGAGGGGGGCCTCAATCAGCCCCAGCATTTT | CASSVEGGLNQPQHF
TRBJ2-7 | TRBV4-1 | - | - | TGCGCCAGCAGCCAAGAACTGACTACCGGACACGAGCAGTACTTC | CASSQELTTGHEQYF
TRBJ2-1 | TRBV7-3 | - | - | TGTGCCAGCAGCTCCCTAGGTGCATACAATGAGCAGTTCTTC | CASSSLGAYNEQFF
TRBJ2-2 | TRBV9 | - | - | TGTGCCAGCGGATCTTGGGGGAGGCGTGAGGCCGGGGAGCTGTTTTTT | CASGSWGRREAGELFF